The 21 T cell receptor beta chains reported below all come from one sample, sequenced in a study of OX40 agonist ivuxolimab in advanced cancers. TCRdb's copy holds only in-frame clones and misses some; the assay was immunoSEQ multiplex PCR. Here the sample spans about 130,000 clones, about 93% being singletons. Sequencing was performed on CD4+ or CD8+ T cells sorted from blood, taken in a trial of the OX40 agonist ivuxolimab. These receptors were obtained from an adult with an advanced solid tumor such as melanoma, head and neck, liver or kidney cancer.

In nucleotides, the CDR3 is TGTGCCAGCAGTGATGGGCCCCACCTGGGCTCCTACGAGCAGTACTTC. It is translated as CASSDGPHLGSYEQYF. This chain uses TRBV25-1 with TRBJ2-7; no firm D call. The CDR3 runs to 16 residues. From germline, CDR1 is MGHDK and CDR2 SYGVNS. V shed 3 bases and J shed 0 bases, with 15 bases lying between them.

This sequence joins TRBV5-4 and TRBJ1-2; the match to TRBD1 covers 8 bases. The CDR3 is made up of 14 amino acids. With V trimmed by 4 bases and J by 8 bases, 10 bases remained unmatched. Germline assignment: CDR1 SGHNT and CDR2 YYREEE (reference sequence). The CDR3 nucleotides read TGTGCCAGCAGCATCCGGACAGGGCGCTTGGGCTACACCTTC. This gives the protein CASSIRTGRLGYTF.

The chain uses TRBV6-5 and TRBJ2-3; D gene uncertain. Germline V gives CDR1 MNHEY, CDR2 SVGAGI. Trimming cost V 5 bases and J 2 bases, with 5 bases left between them. The CDR3 sequence is 12 residues long. The CDR3: CASSDNTDTQYF. CDR3 bases: TGTGCCAGCAGTGACAACACAGATACGCAGTATTTT.

The chain employs TRBV5-6 and TRBJ2-2; TRBD1 matches at 8 bases. The germline V gene has CDR1 SGHDT and CDR2 YYEEEE. Unmatched junction bases numbered 9, after V lost 4 bases and J lost 4 bases. This CDR3 is 16 amino acids long. CDR3 protein: CASSPSGGRSTGELFF. The CDR3 DNA follows: TGTGCCAGCAGCCCCTCAGGGGGCAGGAGCACCGGGGAGCTGTTTTTT.

This clone occurred once. This sequence joins TRBV4-1 and TRBJ1-2, with TRBD1 matching 7 bases. Germline V lookup: CDR1 MGHRA, CDR2 YSYEKL. V was clipped by 5 bases and J by 4 bases; unmatched bases: 10. The CDR3 covers 15 residues. CDR3 coding DNA: TGCGCCAGCAGCTCCCCGGGACAGAGGGTCTATGGCTACACCTTC. Its protein is CASSSPGQRVYGYTF.

The chain employs TRBV10-3 and TRBJ1-2, with D unclear. Germline CDR1 reads ENHRY; CDR2 reads SYGVKD. The CDR3 has 15 residues. Trimming took 3 bases from V and 2 from J, leaving 13 bases between them. DNA of the CDR3: TGTGCCATCAGTGACCCCACCAAAGGAAACTATGGCTACACCTTC. Residues: CAISDPTKGNYGYTF.

V is TRBV11-1 and J is TRBJ1-2; TRBD1 matches 9 bases. The CDR3 extends over 14 amino acids. V shed 5 bases, J shed 3 bases, and the junction held 4 bases outside the gene matches. Germline V gene data show CDR1 as SGHAT and CDR2 as FQDESV (reference sequence). The CDR3 here is CASSPRTGDYGYTF. CDR3 DNA sequence: TGTGCCAGCAGCCCCAGGACAGGGGACTATGGCTACACCTTC.

The V call is TRBV7-2, the J call TRBJ2-1, with D maybe TRBD2 (5 bases). V lost 3 bases and J 5 bases, leaving 14 bases between the germline ends. The CDR3 covers 15 residues. CDR1 is SGHTA, CDR2 FQGNSA, per germline. The CDR3 loop reads CASSFGTGTHNEQFF. DNA for the CDR3: TGTGCCAGCAGCTTTGGAACGGGAACCCACAATGAGCAGTTCTTC.

The J gene is TRBJ1-5, the V gene TRBV19, with 8 bases aligning to TRBD1. The CDR3 totals 17 residues. The V gene end was trimmed by 1 base and the J gene end by 1 base; junction bases not matched to a gene: 6. From germline, CDR1 is LNHDA and CDR2 SQIVND (reference sequence). The CDR3 DNA sequence: TGTGCCAGTAGTATAGTAACAGGGGGATCGAGCAATCAGCCCCAGCATTTT. This codes for CASSIVTGGSSNQPQHF. The full variable domain, with the rest looked up from reference TRBV19 and TRBJ1-5, is DGGITQSPKYLFRKEGQNVTLSCEQNLNHDAMYWYRQDPGQGLRLIYYSQIVNDFQKGDIAEGYSVSREKKESFPLTVTSAQKNPTAFYLCASSIVTGGSSNQPQHFGDGTRLSIL.

The chain has TRBV28 and TRBJ1-2, with D perhaps matching TRBD1 (5 bases). The germline V and J ends were trimmed by 5 bases and 2 bases, with 9 bases remaining between them. In germline, CDR1 is MDHEN, CDR2 SYDVKM. The CDR3 sequence is 13 residues long. Written as DNA, the CDR3 is TGTGCCAGCAGTATACGACAGAACTATGGCTACACCTTC. Translation gives CASSIRQNYGYTF.

The chain couples TRBV5-8 to TRBJ2-3; D unresolved. Per germline, CDR1 SGHTS and CDR2 YDEGEE. V shed 2 bases and J shed 4 bases, with 8 bases lying between them. There are 13 residues in the CDR3. The chain's CDR3 is CASSLSFSDTQYF. As DNA, the CDR3 is TGTGCCAGCAGCTTAAGTTTTTCAGATACGCAGTATTTT.

The rearrangement uses TRBV11-2 and TRBJ1-1; no reliable D call. V lost 0 bases and J lost 0, with 11 bases in between. Per germline, CDR1 SGHAT and CDR2 FQNNGV. The CDR3 runs 16 residues. The CDR3 spells CASSLEGYFLNTEAFF. CDR3 in DNA: TGTGCCAGCAGCTTAGAAGGGTACTTCCTGAACACTGAAGCTTTCTTT.

CDR3 residues: CASSQRTAGKYNEQFF. The CDR3 region has the DNA TGCGCCAGCAGCCAGAGGACGGCGGGAAAGTACAATGAGCAGTTCTTC. This rearrangement joins TRBV4-3 to TRBJ2-1, with D perhaps TRBD2 (6 bases). The CDR3 consists of 16 residues. CDR1 and CDR2 (germline): LGHNA, YSLEER. Trimming pared 3 bases from V and 4 bases from J, leaving 16 bases between.

This clone was seen just once. This chain connects TRBV5-1 to TRBJ1-1, with TRBD1 matching over 10 bases. The CDR3 runs 17 residues. CDR1 and CDR2 (germline): SGHRS, YFSETQ. V gave up 2 bases and J gave up 7 bases; unmatched junction bases: 14. CDR3: CASSLPGQGLRIGEAFF. CDR3 in DNA: TGCGCCAGCAGCTTACCGGGACAGGGGTTACGGATAGGTGAAGCTTTCTTT.

The gene calls are TRBV4-3 and TRBJ2-1; 8 nucleotides agree with TRBD2. Unmatched junction bases numbered 7, after V lost 4 bases and J lost 2 bases. Per germline, CDR1 LGHNA and CDR2 YSLEER. The CDR3 has 16 residues. The CDR3 region is CASSRIAGIPYNEQFF. CDR3 in DNA: TGCGCCAGCAGCCGTATAGCGGGAATACCCTACAATGAGCAGTTCTTC.

The chain uses TRBV27 and TRBJ2-5; TRBD1 aligns across 7 bases. In germline, CDR1 is MNHEY, CDR2 SMNVEV (reference sequence). The CDR3 is 15 amino acids. V was clipped by 9 bases and J by 4 bases; unmatched bases: 14. The CDR3 reads CASQVQGLRAETQYF. Written as DNA, the CDR3 is TGTGCCAGTCAAGTACAGGGGCTCAGGGCAGAGACCCAGTACTTC.

The V gene is TRBV11-2, the J gene TRBJ2-3; 10 bases align to TRBD2. The CDR3 sequence is 18 residues long. Looked up from germline, CDR1 is SGHAT and CDR2 is FQNNGV. The V and J ends lost 5 bases and 3 bases, in that order; junction bases with no gene match: 14. CDR3 nucleotides: TGTGCCAGCAGCCCCCGGCGGGGAGCGGGGGGGCGGACAGATACGCAGTATTTT. This sequence encodes CASSPRRGAGGRTDTQYF. Together with reference TRBV11-2 and TRBJ2-3, the CDR3 gives the full variable domain: EAGVAQSPRYKIIEKRQSVAFWCNPISGHATLYWYQQILGQGPKLLIQFQNNGVVDDSQLPKDRFSAERLKGVDSTLKIQPAKLEDSAVYLCASSPRRGAGGRTDTQYFGPGTRLTVL.

The genes are TRBV19 and TRBJ2-5, with D tentatively TRBD1 or TRBD2 (5 bases each). TRBJ2-7 matches the DNA end more closely, so the J call is doubtful. This CDR3 region has 15 residues. Per the germline V gene, CDR1 is LNHDA and CDR2 is SQIVND (reference sequence). The CDR3 spells CASSSSGTVSYEQYF. For the CDR3, the DNA is TGTGCCAGTAGTTCCTCCGGGACGGTCTCCTACGAGCAGTACTTC.

The chain couples TRBV6-6 to TRBJ1-5; D uncertain. The ends were cut back, 9 bases at V and 7 bases at J, with 10 bases in the middle. Germline lookup yields CDR1 MNHNY and CDR2 SVGAGI (reference sequence). The length of the CDR3 is 11 residues. CDR3 coding DNA: TGTGCCAGGATGAGAGGCCAGCCCCAGCATTTT. It yields the protein CARMRGQPQHF.

V is TRBV6-5 and J is TRBJ1-3; 8 bases are shared with TRBD1. This CDR3 has 16 amino acids. The junction had 5 bases not matched to a gene; V was cut back by 2 bases and J by 2 bases. The germline V gene encodes CDR1 MNHEY and CDR2 SVGAGI. The CDR3 bases are TGTGCCAGCAGTTACGCAGGGGGCGTCCCTGGAAACACCATATATTTT. Translating it yields CASSYAGGVPGNTIYF.

This sequence joins TRBV7-3 and TRBJ2-1, with 14 bases aligning to TRBD2. The V segment lost 5 bases and the J segment 7 bases; nucleotides outside the gene matches: 7. This CDR3 has 16 residues. Per germline, CDR1 SGHTA and CDR2 FQGTGA. CDR3 sequence (DNA): TGTGCCAGCAGCCCGCAGGGACTAGCGGGAGTTAATGAGCAGTTCTTC. Amino acid sequence: CASSPQGLAGVNEQFF. The whole variable domain, remainder taken from reference TRBV7-3 and TRBJ2-1, is GAGVSQTPSNKVTEKGKYVELRCDPISGHTALYWYRQSLGQGPEFLIYFQGTGAADDSGLPNDRFFAVRPEGSVSTLKIQRTERGDSAVYLCASSPQGLAGVNEQFFGPGTRLTVL.